The TCR beta chain described here comes from a study of cytomegalovirus exposure and HLA in healthy donors. Study summary: Earlier findings included about 120 million unique TCR beta sequences obtained from about 180 million T cells.

Germline values: CDR1 MNHEY, CDR2 SMNVEV (reference sequence). V was clipped by 1 base and J by 6 bases, with 18 bases between them. There are 17 residues in the CDR3. Regarding this clone: The antigen is unknown.

13 Jbeta primers and 60 Vbeta primers were used for the PCR. Only in-frame clones appear in the TCRdb table, and some are missing; sequencing was by immunoSEQ multiplex PCR. The profile covers tens of thousands of clones, with around four fifths appearing a single time and around 2.6% taken by the ten largest. Study-level findings and limits: Rarity characterized most TCR sequences, yet some public TCRs appeared in many donors. Several V segments, TRBV6-2 and TRBV6-3 among them, could not be told apart and were dropped. Overall, approximately 150 TCR beta chains were annotated as cytomegalovirus-associated.

J is TRBJ1-4 and V is TRBV27; D perhaps matches TRBD1 (6 bases). Sequencing used PBMCs. The sequence derives from a male donor in good health and CMV-seropositive. CDR3 nucleotide sequence: TGTGCCAGCAGTTTATATCATCGGGGGGCGACAGATGAAAAACTGTTTTTT. It encodes CASSLYHRGATDEKLFF.